This T cell receptor beta chain comes out of a study of response to subunit inactivated influenza vaccine. Points from the study as a whole: It was suggested by the authors that few new T cells are recruited by each seasonal influenza vaccination.

This clonotype was seen a handful of times. Antigen unknown. TCRdb re-derived calls from the RT-PCR reads in MiXCR, one entry per CDR3 protein. The sample yields some 500,000 distinct CDR3 sequences, about 15% seen once. Germline values: CDR1 ENHRY, CDR2 SYGVKD. The germline V and J ends were trimmed by 0 bases and 5 bases, with 10 bases remaining between them. The CDR3 spans 15 residues. The gene calls are TRBV10-3 and TRBJ1-4, with D perhaps TRBD1 (5 bases). Here the sequenced sample was CD4+ T cells sorted from PBMCs, taken about 24 months after vaccination. The sequence was obtained from a man between 50 and 69 years old who received an inactivated influenza vaccine. The CDR3 DNA sequence: TGTGCCATCAGTGAGTCTGGGGCCCGGAATGAAAAACTGTTTTTT. This translates into CAISESGARNEKLFF.